A single TCR beta chain is shown here with its context. What it binds is not known. The data stem from a study of T cells in localized non-small cell lung cancer. Findings of the study overall: Sequencing was restricted to one tumor region; therefore, heterogeneity remains possible. Density of T cells in blood, when higher, went with longer overall survival. Tumor trailed uninvolved adjacent lung in T cell clonality, which peaked there.

This CDR3 has 13 amino acids. Germline V lookup: CDR1 SQVTM, CDR2 ANQGSEA. Trimming stripped 7 bases from V and 0 bases from J, with 12 bases between. Clones were read by immunoSEQ multiplex PCR, and TCRdb kept only the in-frame ones, dropping some. The sample lists roughly 30,000 clones, 92% occurring once. The source was peripheral blood mononuclear cells, collected before any cancer treatment. The genes are TRBV29-1 and TRBJ1-1, with D possibly being TRBD1 (5 bases). The TCR originated in a woman aged 35-75 years with stage III lung adenocarcinoma. The CDR3 DNA is TGCAGCGCGTTGACAGATTTGAACACTGAAGCTTTCTTT. This codes for CSALTDLNTEAFF.